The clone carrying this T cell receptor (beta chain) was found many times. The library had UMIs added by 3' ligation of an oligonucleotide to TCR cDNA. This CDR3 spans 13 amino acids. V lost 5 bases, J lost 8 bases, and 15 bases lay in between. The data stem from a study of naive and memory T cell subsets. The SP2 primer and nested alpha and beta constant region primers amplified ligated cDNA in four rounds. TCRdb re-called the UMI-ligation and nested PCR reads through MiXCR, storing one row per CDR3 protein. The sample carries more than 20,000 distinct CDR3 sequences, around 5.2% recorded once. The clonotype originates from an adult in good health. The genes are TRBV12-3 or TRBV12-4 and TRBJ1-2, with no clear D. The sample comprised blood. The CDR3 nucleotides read TGTGCCAGCAGTCCTAAAGGATTCATGGGCTACACCTTC. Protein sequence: CASSPKGFMGYTF.